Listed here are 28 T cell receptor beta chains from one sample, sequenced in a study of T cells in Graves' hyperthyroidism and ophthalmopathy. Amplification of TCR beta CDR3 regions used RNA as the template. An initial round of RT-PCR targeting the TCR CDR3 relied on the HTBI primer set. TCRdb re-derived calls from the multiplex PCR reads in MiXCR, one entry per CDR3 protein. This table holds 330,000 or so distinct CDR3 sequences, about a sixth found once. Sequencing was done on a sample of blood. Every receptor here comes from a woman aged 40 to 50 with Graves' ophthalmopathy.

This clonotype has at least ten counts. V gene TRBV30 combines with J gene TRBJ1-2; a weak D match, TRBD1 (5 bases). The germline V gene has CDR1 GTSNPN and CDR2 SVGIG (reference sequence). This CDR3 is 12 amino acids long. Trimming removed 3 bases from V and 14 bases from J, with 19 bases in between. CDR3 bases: TGTGCCTGGAGCAGAAAGGACACGTTTTTTACCTTC. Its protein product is CAWSRKDTFFTF.

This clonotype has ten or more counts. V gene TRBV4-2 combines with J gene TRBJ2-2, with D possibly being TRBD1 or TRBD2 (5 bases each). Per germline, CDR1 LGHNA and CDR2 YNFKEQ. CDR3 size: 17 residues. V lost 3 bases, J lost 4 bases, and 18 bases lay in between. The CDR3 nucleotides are TGTGCCAGCAGCCACCATGGGCGATGGGGGATCACCGGGGAGCTGTTTTTT. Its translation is CASSHHGRWGITGELFF.

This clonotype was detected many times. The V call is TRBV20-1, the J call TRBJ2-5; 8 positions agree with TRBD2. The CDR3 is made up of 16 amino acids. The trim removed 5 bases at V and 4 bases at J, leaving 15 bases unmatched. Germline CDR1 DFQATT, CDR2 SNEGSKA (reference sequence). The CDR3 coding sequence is TGCAGTGCTCTTGAACAATTCCGAGCGGGAGCAGAGACCCAGTACTTC. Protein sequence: CSALEQFRAGAETQYF.

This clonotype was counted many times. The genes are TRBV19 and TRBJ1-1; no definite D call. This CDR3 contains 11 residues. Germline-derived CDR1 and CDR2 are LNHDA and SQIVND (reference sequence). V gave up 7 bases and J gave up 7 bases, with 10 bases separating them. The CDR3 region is CASTVGGEAFF. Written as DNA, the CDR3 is TGTGCCAGTACGGTGGGCGGTGAAGCTTTCTTT.

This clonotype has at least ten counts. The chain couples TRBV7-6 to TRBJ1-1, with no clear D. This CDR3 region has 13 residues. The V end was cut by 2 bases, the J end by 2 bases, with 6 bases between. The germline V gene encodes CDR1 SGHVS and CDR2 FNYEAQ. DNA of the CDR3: TGTGCCAGCAGCTTATCCAGAAACACTGAAGCTTTCTTT. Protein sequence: CASSLSRNTEAFF.

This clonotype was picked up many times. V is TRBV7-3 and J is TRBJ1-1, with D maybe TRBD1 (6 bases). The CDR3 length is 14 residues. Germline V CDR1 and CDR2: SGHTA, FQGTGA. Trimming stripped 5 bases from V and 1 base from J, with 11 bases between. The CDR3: CASSLDRWNTEAFF. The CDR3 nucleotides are TGTGCCAGCAGCCTAGACAGGTGGAACACTGAAGCTTTCTTT. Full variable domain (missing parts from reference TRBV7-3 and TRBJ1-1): GAGVSQTPSNKVTEKGKYVELRCDPISGHTALYWYRQSLGQGPEFLIYFQGTGAADDSGLPNDRFFAVRPEGSVSTLKIQRTERGDSAVYLCASSLDRWNTEAFFGQGTRLTVV.

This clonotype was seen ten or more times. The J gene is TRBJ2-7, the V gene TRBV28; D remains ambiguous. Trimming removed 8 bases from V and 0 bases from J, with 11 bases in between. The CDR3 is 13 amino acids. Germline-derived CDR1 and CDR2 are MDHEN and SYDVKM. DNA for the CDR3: TGTGCCAGCCGAAGGGCCCTCTCCTACGAGCAGTACTTC. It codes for CASRRALSYEQYF.

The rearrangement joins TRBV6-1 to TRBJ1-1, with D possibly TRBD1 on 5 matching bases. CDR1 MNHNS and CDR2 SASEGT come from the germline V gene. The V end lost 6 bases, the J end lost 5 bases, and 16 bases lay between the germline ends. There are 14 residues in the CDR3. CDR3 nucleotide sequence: TGTGCCAGCAGGGGGGACGGAAGGGGAACTGAAGCTTTCTTT. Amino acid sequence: CASRGDGRGTEAFF.

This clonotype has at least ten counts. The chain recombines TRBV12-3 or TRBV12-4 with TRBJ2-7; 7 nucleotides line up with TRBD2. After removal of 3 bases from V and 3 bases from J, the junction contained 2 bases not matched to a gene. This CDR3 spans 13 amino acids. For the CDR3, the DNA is TGTGCCAGCAGTTTGAGCGGGATCTACGAGCAGTACTTC. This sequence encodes CASSLSGIYEQYF.

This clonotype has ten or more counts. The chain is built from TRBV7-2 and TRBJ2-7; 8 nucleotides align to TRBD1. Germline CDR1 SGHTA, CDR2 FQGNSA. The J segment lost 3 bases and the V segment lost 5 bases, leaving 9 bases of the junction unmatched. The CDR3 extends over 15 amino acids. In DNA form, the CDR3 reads TGTGCCAGCAGCCCGCACCCCGGGACAGGCTACGAGCAGTACTTC. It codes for CASSPHPGTGYEQYF.

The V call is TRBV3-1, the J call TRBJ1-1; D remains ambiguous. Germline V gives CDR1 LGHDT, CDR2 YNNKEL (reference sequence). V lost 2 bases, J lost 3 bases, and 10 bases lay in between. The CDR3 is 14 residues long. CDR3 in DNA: TGTGCCAGCAGCCAACTATCAGGAGACACTGAAGCTTTCTTT. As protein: CASSQLSGDTEAFF. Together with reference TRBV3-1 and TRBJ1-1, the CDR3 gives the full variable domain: DTAVSQTPKYLVTQMGNDKSIKCEQNLGHDTMYWYKQDSKKFLKIMFSYNNKELIINETVPNRFSPKSPDKAHLNLHINSLELGDSAVYFCASSQLSGDTEAFFGQGTRLTVV.

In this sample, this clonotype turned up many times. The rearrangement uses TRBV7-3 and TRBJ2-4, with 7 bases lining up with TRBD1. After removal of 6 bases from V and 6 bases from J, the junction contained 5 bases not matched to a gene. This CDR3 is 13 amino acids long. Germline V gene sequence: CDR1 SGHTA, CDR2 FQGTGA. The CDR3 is CASSLNRGNIQYF. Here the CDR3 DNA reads TGTGCCAGCAGTCTTAACAGGGGAAACATTCAGTACTTC.

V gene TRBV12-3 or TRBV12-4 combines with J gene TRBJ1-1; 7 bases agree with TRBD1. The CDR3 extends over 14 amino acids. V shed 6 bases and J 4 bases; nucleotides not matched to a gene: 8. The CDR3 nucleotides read TGTGCCAGCAGAGCAGGGGGTAAGGCCACTGAAGCTTTCTTT. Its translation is CASRAGGKATEAFF.

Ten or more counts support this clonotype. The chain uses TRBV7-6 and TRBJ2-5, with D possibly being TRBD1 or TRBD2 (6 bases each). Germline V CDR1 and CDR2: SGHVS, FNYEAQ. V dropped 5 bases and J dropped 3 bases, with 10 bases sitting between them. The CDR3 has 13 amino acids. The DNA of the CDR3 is TGTGCCAGCAGCAAGAGGGGGGAAGAGACCCAGTACTTC. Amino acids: CASSKRGEETQYF.

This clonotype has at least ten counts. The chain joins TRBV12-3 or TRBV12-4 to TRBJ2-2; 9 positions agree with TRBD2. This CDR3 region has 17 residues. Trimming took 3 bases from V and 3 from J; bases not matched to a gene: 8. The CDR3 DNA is TGTGCCAGCAGTTTTTTTGGCGGGAGGGCTGACACCGGGGAGCTGTTTTTT. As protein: CASSFFGGRADTGELFF.

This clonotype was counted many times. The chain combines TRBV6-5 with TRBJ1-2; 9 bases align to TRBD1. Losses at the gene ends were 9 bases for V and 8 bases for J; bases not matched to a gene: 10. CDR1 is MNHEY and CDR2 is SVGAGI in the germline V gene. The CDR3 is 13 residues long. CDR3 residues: CASRITGGWGYTF. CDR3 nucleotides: TGTGCCAGTAGAATTACAGGGGGCTGGGGCTACACCTTC.

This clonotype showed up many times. CDR3 region: CASSLVRTDQTQYF. In DNA form, the CDR3 reads TGTGCCAGCAGTTTAGTGAGGACCGACCAGACCCAGTACTTC. The chain joins TRBV27 to TRBJ2-5, with no clear D. With 2 bases removed from V and 6 bases from J, the gap between germline ends came to 13 bases. The CDR3 extends over 14 amino acids. Germline CDR1 and CDR2: MNHEY and SMNVEV (reference sequence).

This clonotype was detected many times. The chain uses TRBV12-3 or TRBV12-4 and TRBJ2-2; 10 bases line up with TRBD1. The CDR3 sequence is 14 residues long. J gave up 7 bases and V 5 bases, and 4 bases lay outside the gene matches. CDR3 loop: CASSPGQGIGELFF. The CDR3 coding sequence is TGTGCCAGCAGTCCGGGACAGGGGATCGGGGAGCTGTTTTTT.

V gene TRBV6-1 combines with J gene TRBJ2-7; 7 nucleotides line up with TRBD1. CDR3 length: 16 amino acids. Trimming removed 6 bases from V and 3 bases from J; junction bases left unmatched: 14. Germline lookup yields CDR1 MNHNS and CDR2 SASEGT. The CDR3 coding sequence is TGTGCCAGCAGAACACACTCCGACAGGGAGTTCTACGAGCAGTACTTC. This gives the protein CASRTHSDREFYEQYF.

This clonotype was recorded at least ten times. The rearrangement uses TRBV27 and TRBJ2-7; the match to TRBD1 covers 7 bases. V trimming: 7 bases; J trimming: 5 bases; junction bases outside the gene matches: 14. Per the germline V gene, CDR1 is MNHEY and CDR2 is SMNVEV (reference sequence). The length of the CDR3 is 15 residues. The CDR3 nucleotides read TGTGCCAGCACCAAACCGACAGGGAATCGGGACGAGCAGTACTTC. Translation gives CASTKPTGNRDEQYF.

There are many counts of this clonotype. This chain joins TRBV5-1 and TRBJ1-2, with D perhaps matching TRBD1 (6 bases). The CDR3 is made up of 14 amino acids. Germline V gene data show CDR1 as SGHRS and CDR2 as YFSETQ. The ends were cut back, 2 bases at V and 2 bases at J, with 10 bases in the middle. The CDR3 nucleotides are TGCGCCAGCAGCTTCTCAGGGGACAACTATGGCTACACCTTC. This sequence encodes CASSFSGDNYGYTF.

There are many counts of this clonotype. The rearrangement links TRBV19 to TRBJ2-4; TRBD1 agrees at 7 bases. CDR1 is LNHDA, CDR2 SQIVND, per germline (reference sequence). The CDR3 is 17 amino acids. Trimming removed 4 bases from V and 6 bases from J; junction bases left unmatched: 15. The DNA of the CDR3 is TGTGCCAGTAGTACCGCCCGACAGGGACCCACTGTAAACATTCAGTACTTC. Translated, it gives CASSTARQGPTVNIQYF.

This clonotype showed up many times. The DNA for the CDR3 is TGCGCCAGCAGCTTGGACAGGGGGCTTACCGGGGAGCTGTTTTTT. Protein: CASSLDRGLTGELFF. The chain employs TRBV5-1 and TRBJ2-2; 9 bases are a match to TRBD1. V was clipped by 0 bases and J by 5 bases; unmatched bases: 2. The CDR3 runs to 15 residues. Germline V gene data show CDR1 as SGHRS and CDR2 as YFSETQ.

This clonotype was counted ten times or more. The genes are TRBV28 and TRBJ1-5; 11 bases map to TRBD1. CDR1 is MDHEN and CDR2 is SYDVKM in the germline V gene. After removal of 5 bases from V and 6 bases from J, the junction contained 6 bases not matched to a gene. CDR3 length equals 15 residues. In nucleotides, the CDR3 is TGTGCCAGCAGTAAGGGACAGGGGGAGTTTCAGCCCCAGCATTTT. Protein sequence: CASSKGQGEFQPQHF. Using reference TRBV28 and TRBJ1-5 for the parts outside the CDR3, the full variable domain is DVKVTQSSRYLVKRTGEKVFLECVQDMDHENMFWYRQDPGLGLRLIYFSYDVKMKEKGDIPEGYSVSREKKERFSLILESASTNQTSMYLCASSKGQGEFQPQHFGDGTRLSIL.

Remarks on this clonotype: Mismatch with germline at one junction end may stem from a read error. CDR3 nucleotide sequence: TGTGCCATCAGGTGGGGATGGCCCCAGCCTTTT. It specifies CAIRWGWPQPF. The chain couples TRBV2 to TRBJ1-5; D not certain. CDR3 size: 11 residues. Per germline, CDR1 SNHLY and CDR2 FYNNEI.

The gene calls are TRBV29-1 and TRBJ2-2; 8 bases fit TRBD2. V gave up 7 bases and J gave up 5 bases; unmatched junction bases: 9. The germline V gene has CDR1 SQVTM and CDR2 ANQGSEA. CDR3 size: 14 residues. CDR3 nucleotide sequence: TGCAGCGGGGGAGCGGGAGATAAGACCGGGGAGCTGTTTTTT. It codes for CSGGAGDKTGELFF.

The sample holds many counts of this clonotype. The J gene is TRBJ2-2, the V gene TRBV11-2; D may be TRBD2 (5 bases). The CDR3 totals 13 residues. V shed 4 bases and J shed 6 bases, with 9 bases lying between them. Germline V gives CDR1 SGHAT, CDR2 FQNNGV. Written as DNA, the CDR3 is TGTGCCAGCAGCTCCACTAGATCCGGGGAGCTGTTTTTT. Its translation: CASSSTRSGELFF.

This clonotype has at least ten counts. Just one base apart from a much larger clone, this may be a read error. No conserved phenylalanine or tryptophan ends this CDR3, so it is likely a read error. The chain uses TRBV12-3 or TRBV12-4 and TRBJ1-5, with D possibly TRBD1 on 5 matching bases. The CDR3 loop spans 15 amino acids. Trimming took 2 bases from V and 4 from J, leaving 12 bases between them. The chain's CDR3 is CASSLIGQGNQPQHL. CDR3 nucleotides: TGTGCCAGCAGTTTAATAGGACAAGGGAATCAGCCCCAGCATCTT.